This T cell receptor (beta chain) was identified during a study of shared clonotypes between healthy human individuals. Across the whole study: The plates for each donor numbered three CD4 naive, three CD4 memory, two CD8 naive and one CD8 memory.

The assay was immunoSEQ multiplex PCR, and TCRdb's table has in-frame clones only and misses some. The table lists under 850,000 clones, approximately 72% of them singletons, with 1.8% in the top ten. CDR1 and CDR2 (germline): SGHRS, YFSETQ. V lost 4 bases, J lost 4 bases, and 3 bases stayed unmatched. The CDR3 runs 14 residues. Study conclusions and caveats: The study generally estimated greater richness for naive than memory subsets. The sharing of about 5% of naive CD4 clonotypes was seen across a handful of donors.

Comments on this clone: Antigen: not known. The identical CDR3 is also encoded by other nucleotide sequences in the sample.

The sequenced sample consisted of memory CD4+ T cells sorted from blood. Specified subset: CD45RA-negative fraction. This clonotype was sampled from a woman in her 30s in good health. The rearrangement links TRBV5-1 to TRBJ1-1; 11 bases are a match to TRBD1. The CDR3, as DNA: TGCGCCAGCAGCCCGGGGACAGGGGGCACTGAAGCTTTCTTT. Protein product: CASSPGTGGTEAFF.